This T cell receptor (beta chain) was captured in a study of blood T cell repertoires in COVID-19. Study details: COVID-19 samples, acute and convalescent, were from the United States, Italy and Spain. PBMCs, B-cell-depleted T cells, or T cells provided the cDNA or gDNA that made up the material.

In the original processing: Nucleated cell counts were estimated from reference gene primer amplification. The method was immunoSEQ multiplex PCR; TCRdb's version includes in-frame clones alone and lacks a portion of them. D and trimming come from the DNA, and the V and J calls and clone size come from that table. The sample has 150,000 to 200,000 clones, around 89% seen once. CDR3 length equals 18 residues. Specimen: peripheral blood. The V gene is TRBV21-1, the J gene TRBJ1-5. TRBV21-1 is annotated as a pseudogene. The sequence came from a man aged 40-55 years with active or convalescent COVID-19. CDR3 region: CASTNKGVLERSNQPQHF. As DNA, the CDR3 is TGTGCCAGCACCAATAAAGGAGTGCTGGAACGGTCAAATCAGCCCCAGCATTTT.